By sample share, the clone carrying this TCR beta chain is medium-sized. Its cognate antigen is unknown. These data originate in a study of metastatic and nonmetastatic thyroid tumors. Study-wide results and caveats: The reported finding was significantly higher TCR beta diversity in malignant thyroid tumors relative to benign nodules, in blood and tumor.

None of the patients had undergone any treatment ahead of thyroid surgery. TCRdb recomputed clones from the PCR reads via MiXCR. The profile shows under 40,000 clones, 17% of them singletons. Per the germline V gene, CDR1 is LNHDA and CDR2 is SQIVND (reference sequence). Trimming took 7 bases from V and 4 from J; bases not matched to a gene: 2. The CDR3 is 13 amino acids. Sequenced: blood. The TCR originated in a female donor with papillary thyroid cancer or a benign thyroid nodule (not recorded which). Some clones in this sample may be carry-over from other donors' samples. The chain combines TRBV19 with TRBJ1-3, with TRBD1 matching 9 bases. The CDR3 DNA reads as TGTGCCAGTATGGGGACAGGGGGAAACACCATATATTTT. It specifies CASMGTGGNTIYF. The complete variable domain, with remaining parts taken from reference TRBV19 and TRBJ1-3, reads DGGITQSPKYLFRKEGQNVTLSCEQNLNHDAMYWYRQDPGQGLRLIYYSQIVNDFQKGDIAEGYSVSREKKESFPLTVTSAQKNPTAFYLCASMGTGGNTIYFGEGSWLTVV.